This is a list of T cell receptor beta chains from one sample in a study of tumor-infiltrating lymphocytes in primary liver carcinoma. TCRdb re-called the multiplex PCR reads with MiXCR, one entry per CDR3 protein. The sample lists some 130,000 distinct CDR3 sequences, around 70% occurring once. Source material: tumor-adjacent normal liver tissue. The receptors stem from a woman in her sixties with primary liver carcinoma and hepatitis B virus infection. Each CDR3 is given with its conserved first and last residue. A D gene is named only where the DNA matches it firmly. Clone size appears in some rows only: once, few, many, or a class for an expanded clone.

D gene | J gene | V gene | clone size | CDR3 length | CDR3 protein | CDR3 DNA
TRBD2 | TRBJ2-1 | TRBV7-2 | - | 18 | CASSSRGREGGPYNEQFF | TGTGCCAGCAGCTCTAGGGGTCGGGAGGGAGGGCCTTACAATGAGCAGTTCTTC
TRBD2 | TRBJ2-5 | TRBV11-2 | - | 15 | CANAGGGATFETQYF | TGTGCCAACGCCGGGGGGGGCGCGACGTTTGAGACCCAGTACTTC
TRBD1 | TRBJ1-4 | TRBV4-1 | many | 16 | CASSLGQATTNEKLFF | TGCGCCAGCAGCCTCGGACAGGCCACAACTAATGAAAAACTGTTTTTT
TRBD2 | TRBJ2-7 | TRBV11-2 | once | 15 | CARKPGLAELYEQYF | TGTGCCAGGAAACCAGGGCTAGCGGAGCTCTACGAGCAGTACTTC
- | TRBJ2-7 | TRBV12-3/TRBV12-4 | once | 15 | CASSWTCGESYEQYF | TGTGCCAGCAGTTGGACTTGCGGGGAATCCTACGAACAGTACTTC
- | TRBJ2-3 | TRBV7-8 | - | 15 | CASNLSGQAGQPQYF | TGTGCCAGCAACTTATCGGGACAAGCTGGCCAGCCCCAGTATTTT
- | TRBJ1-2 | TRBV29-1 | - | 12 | CSAEGGNDGYTF | TGCAGCGCTGAGGGAGGAAATGATGGTTACACCTTC
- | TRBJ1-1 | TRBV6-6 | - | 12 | CANNTGNTEAFF | TGTGCCAACAATACGGGTAACACTGAAGCTTTCTTT
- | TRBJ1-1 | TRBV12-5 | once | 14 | CASGSGNMNTEAYF | TGTGCCAGTGGTTCCGGGAATATGAACACTGAAGCTTACTTT
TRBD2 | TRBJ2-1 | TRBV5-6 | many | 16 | CASSLAPGLAGGEQFF | TGTGCCAGCAGCTTGGCCCCGGGACTAGCGGGAGGCGAGCAGTTCTTC
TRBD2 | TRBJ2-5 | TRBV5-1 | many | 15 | CASSQDLAGRETQYF | TGCGCCAGCAGCCAGGACCTAGCGGGGAGAGAGACCCAGTACTTC
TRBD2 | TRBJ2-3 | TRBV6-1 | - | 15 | CAGSTEFAGGDTQYF | TGTGCCGGCAGTACTGAATTTGCGGGAGGGGATACGCAGTATTTT
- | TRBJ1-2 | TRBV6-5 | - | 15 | CASSYSLTTIYGYTF | TGTGCCAGCAGTTACTCCCTTACGACAATCTATGGCTACACCTTC
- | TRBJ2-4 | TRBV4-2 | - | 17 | CASSQVSQTRSKNIQYF | TGTGCCAGCAGCCAAGTATCTCAGACAAGGAGCAAAAACATTCAGTACTTC
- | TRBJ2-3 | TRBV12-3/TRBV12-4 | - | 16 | CACSIVGTPSTDTQYF | TGTGCCTGTAGTATCGTGGGAACACCTAGCACAGATACGCAGTATTTT
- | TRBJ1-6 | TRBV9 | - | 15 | CASSVEGRRNSPLHF | TGTGCCAGCAGCGTAGAGGGGCGCCGAAATTCACCCCTCCACTTT
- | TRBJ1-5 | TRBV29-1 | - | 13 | CSVDLEYYQPQHF | TGCAGCGTTGATCTGGAGTACTATCAGCCCCAGCATTTT
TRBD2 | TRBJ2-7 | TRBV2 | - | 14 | CASILRTRGDEQYF | TGTGCCAGCATATTGAGGACTAGAGGGGACGAGCAGTACTTC
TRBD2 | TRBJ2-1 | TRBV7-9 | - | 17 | CGSSQNSGSSSYNEQFF | TGTGGCAGCAGCCAAAATAGCGGGAGCAGCTCCTACAATGAGCAGTTCTTC
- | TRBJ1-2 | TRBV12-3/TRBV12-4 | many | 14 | CASSLYRGHYGYTF | TGTGCCAGCAGTTTATATCGAGGACACTATGGCTACACCTTC
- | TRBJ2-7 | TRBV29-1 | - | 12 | CSVVPDYNEQYF | TGCAGCGTTGTGCCGGACTACAATGAGCAGTACTTC
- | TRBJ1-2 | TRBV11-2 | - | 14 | CARSAQRGDRGYIF | TGTGCCAGGAGCGCTCAAAGGGGAGATAGGGGCTACATCTTC
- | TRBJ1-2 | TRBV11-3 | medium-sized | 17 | CASSSGLRGRVTDGYTF | TGTGCCAGCAGCTCTGGCCTCCGGGGCCGGGTAACTGATGGCTACACCTTC
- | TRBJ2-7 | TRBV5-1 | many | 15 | CASSLGPGVSYEQYF | TGCGCCAGCAGCTTGGGGCCAGGGGTTTCCTACGAGCAGTACTTC
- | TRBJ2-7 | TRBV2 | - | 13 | CASNRDNSYEQYF | TGTGCCAGCAATCGGGACAACTCCTACGAGCAGTACTTC
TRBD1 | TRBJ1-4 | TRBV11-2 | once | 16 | CANSLDRGTGVEKLFF | TGTGCCAACAGTTTAGATCGAGGGACAGGGGTTGAAAAACTGTTTTTT
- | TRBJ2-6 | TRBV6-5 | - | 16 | CASSYSFESGASVLTF | TGTGCCAGTAGTTACTCGTTTGAGTCCGGGGCCAGCGTCCTGACTTTC
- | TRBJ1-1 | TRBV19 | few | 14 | CASRGPGGSTEAFF | TGTGCCAGTAGGGGTCCCGGGGGAAGCACTGAAGCTTTCTTT
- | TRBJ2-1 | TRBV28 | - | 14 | CARSLGGTYNEHFF | TGTGCCAGGAGTTTAGGGGGAACGTACAATGAGCACTTCTTC
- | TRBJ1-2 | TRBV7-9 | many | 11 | CASSLGDGYTF | TGTGCCAGCAGCTTAGGTGATGGCTACACCTTC
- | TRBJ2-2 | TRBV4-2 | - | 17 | CASSQDPGILDTGELFF | TGTGCCAGCAGCCAAGACCCAGGGATCTTGGACACCGGGGAGCTGTTTTTC
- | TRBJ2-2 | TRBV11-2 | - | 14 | CASSTRTSTGELFF | TGTGCCAGCAGCACACGGACCAGCACCGGGGAGCTGTTTTTT
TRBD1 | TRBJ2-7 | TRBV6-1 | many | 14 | CASTGTGVSYEQYF | TGTGCCAGCACCGGGACAGGGGTTTCGTACGAGCAGTACTTC
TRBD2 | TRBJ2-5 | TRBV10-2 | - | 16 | CVSSERTSGYQETQYF | TGCGTCAGCAGCGAGAGGACTAGCGGGTATCAAGAGACCCAGTACTTC
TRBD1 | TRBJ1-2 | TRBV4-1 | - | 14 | CASSQVTGFNSYTF | TGCGCCAGCAGCCAAGTGACAGGGTTCAATAGCTACACCTTC